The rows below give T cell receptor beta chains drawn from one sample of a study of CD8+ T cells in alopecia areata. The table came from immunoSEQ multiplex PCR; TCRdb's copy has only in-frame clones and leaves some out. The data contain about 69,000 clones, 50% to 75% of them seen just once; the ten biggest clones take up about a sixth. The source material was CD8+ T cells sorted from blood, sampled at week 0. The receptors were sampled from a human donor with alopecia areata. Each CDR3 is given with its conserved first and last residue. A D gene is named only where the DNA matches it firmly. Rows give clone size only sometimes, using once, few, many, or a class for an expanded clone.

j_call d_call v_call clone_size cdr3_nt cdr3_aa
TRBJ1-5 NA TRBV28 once TGTGCCAGCAGCCTGGGACGGCCTAATCAGCCCCAGCATTTT CASSLGRPNQPQHF
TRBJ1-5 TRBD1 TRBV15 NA TGTGCCACCAGCAGCCGGGACAGGGAGGACCAGCCCCAGCATTTT CATSSRDREDQPQHF
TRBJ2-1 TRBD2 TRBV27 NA TGTGCCAGCACTTTTAGCGGGTCAAATGAGCAGTTCTTC CASTFSGSNEQFF
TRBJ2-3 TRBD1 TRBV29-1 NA TGCAGCGTTAGACCGGGACAGGGTTTCACAGATACGCAGTATTTT CSVRPGQGFTDTQYF
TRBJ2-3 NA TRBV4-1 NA TGCGCCAGCAGCCCCCAGGAAGCAGAGGACACAGATACGCAGTATTTT CASSPQEAEDTDTQYF
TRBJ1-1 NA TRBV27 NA TGTGCCAGCAGTTGGGGGATGAACACTGAAGCTTTCTTT CASSWGMNTEAFF
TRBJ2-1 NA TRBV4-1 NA TGCGCCAGCAGCCAAGGGGGTTCCTACAATGAGCAGTTCTTC CASSQGGSYNEQFF
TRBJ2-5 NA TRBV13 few TGTGCCAGCAGCTTATCTGGGCCGGAAGAGACCCAGTACTTC CASSLSGPEETQYF
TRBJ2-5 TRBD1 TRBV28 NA TGTGCCAGCAGTTTACCGAATTCAGGGGGCTGGGAGACCCAGTACTTC CASSLPNSGGWETQYF
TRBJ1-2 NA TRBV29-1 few TGCAGCGTTGAAGTAGGGGACTATGGCTACACCTTC CSVEVGDYGYTF
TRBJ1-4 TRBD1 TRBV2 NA TGTGCCACCATTGGGACAGGGAGCGAAAAACTGTTTTTT CATIGTGSEKLFF
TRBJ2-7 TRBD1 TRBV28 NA TGTGCCAGCCGGACAGGGTATATCTACGAGCAGTACTTC CASRTGYIYEQYF
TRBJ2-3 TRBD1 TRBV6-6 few TGTGCCAGCAGCCTAGGACAGGGGATTGCAGATACGCAGTATTTT CASSLGQGIADTQYF